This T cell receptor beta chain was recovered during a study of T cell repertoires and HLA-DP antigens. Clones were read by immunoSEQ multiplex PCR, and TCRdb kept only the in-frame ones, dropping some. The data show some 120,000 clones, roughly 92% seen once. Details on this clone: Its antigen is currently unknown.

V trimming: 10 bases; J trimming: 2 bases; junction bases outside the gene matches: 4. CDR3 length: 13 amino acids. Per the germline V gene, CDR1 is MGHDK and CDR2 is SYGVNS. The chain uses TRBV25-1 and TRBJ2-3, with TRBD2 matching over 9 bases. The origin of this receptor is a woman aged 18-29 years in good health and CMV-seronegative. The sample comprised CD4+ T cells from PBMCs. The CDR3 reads CATLAGATDTQYF. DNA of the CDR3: TGTGCCACCTTAGCGGGAGCCACAGATACGCAGTATTTT.